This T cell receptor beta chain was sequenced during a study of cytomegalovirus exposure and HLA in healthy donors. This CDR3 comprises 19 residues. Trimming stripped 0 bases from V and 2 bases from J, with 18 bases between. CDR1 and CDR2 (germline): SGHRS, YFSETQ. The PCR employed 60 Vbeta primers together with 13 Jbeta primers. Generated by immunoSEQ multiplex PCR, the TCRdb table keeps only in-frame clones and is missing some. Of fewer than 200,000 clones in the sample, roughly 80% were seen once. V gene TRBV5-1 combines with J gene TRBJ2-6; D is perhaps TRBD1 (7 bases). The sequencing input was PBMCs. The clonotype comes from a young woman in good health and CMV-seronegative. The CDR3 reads CASSLVPAGGRTGANVLTF. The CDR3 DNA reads TGCGCCAGCAGCTTGGTTCCGGCAGGGGGGAGGACTGGGGCCAACGTCCTGACTTTC.